The 8 T cell receptor beta chains presented below share a single source sample, sequenced in a study of cytomegalovirus exposure and HLA in healthy donors. Vbeta (60) and Jbeta (13) primers were used in the PCR. Only in-frame clones appear in the TCRdb table, and some are missing; sequencing was by immunoSEQ multiplex PCR. The sample yields over 120,000 clones, roughly 75% seen once. Material: PBMCs. These receptors all come from a female donor in good health and CMV-seronegative.

This clone was counted a few times. V usage is TRBV4-3 and J usage is TRBJ1-4; D is unclear. Germline-derived CDR1 and CDR2 are LGHNA and YSLEER. V was cut by 1 base and J by 0 bases, with 12 bases left in between. The CDR3 length is 17 residues. The CDR3 sequence is CASSQVWSVATNEKLFF. Here the CDR3 DNA reads TGCGCCAGCAGCCAAGTATGGAGTGTGGCAACTAATGAAAAACTGTTTTTT.

The chain couples TRBV5-6 to TRBJ1-1; D unclear. V was pared by 3 bases and J by 0 bases, with 21 bases between. The CDR3 runs to 18 residues. Germline CDR1 SGHDT, CDR2 YYEEEE. DNA for the CDR3: TGTGCCAGCAGCTACCCGGGGTTGGGCGGGAAGTTGAACACTGAAGCTTTCTTT. The encoded protein is CASSYPGLGGKLNTEAFF.

The genes are TRBV11-2 and TRBJ2-7, with D uncertain. Trimming took 5 bases from V and 0 from J, leaving 5 bases between them. Germline V gene data show CDR1 as SGHAT and CDR2 as FQNNGV. This CDR3 has 12 residues. The CDR3 nucleotides are TGTGCCAGCAGCCGCAGCTCCTACGAGCAGTACTTC. Protein: CASSRSSYEQYF.

The chain combines TRBV29-1 with TRBJ2-5, with 9 bases aligning to TRBD2. V shed 5 bases and J 5 bases; nucleotides not matched to a gene: 12. CDR3 length: 15 residues. Germline V gene lookup returns CDR1 SQVTM and CDR2 ANQGSEA. The CDR3 coding sequence is TGCAGCGTTCGACAACTAGCGGGCCGGGGGGAGACCCAGTACTTC. Protein product: CSVRQLAGRGETQYF.

V and J are TRBV7-6 and TRBJ1-5, with 8 bases identical to TRBD1. The CDR3 loop spans 15 amino acids. Germline assignment: CDR1 SGHVS and CDR2 FNYEAQ. The J segment lost 6 bases and the V segment lost 5 bases, leaving 9 bases of the junction unmatched. CDR3 DNA: TGTGCCAGCAGCCGAGGACAGGGAGGAGGTCAGCCCCAGCATTTT. Its protein is CASSRGQGGGQPQHF. The complete variable domain, with remaining parts taken from reference TRBV7-6 and TRBJ1-5, reads GAGVSQSPRYKVTKRGQDVALRCDPISGHVSLYWYRQALGQGPEFLTYFNYEAQQDKSGLPNDRFSAERPEGSISTLTIQRTEQRDSAMYRCASSRGQGGGQPQHFGDGTRLSIL.

The J gene is TRBJ2-3, the V gene TRBV5-6, with 11 bases fitting TRBD2. V lost 3 bases and J lost 1; bases outside the gene matches: 7. Germline V gene data show CDR1 as SGHDT and CDR2 as YYEEEE. The CDR3 contains 17 residues. DNA for the CDR3: TGTGCCAGCAGCTCGTTAGCGGGAGGGCTAGGCACAGATACGCAGTATTTT. Encoded protein: CASSSLAGGLGTDTQYF.

The V and J genes are TRBV7-2 and TRBJ2-3, with 8 bases identical to TRBD1. CDR3 length: 14 residues. After removal of 5 bases from V and 6 bases from J, the junction contained 7 bases not matched to a gene. The germline V gene encodes CDR1 SGHTA and CDR2 FQGNSA. CDR3 region: CASSLPTGVDTQYF. The CDR3 region has the DNA TGTGCCAGCAGCCTACCGACAGGGGTCGATACGCAGTATTTT.

The V gene is TRBV30, the J gene TRBJ2-7; D perhaps matches TRBD2 (7 bases). Per the germline V gene, CDR1 is GTSNPN and CDR2 is SVGIG (reference sequence). Trimming took off 2 bases at V and 4 bases at J, with 12 bases between the two ends. There are 13 residues in the CDR3. The CDR3 nucleotides are TGTGCCTGGAGTACAGGGAGGGGTTACGAGCAGTACTTC. It translates to CAWSTGRGYEQYF.